This T cell receptor (beta chain) was retrieved from a study of T cell responses to AZD1222 COVID-19 vaccine. Measured with immunoSEQ multiplex PCR; TCRdb has only the in-frame clones, and not every one. There are 99,000 or so clones in the sample; about 81% occur only once, and more than 4.5% lies in the top ten. Findings and limits, study-wide: Researchers report vaccine-associated CD4 TCRs spanning spike, with dominance at 160-218 and 743-854.

About this clone: What it binds is not known.

Trimming shortened V by 5 bases and J by 6 bases, and 14 bases separated the two germline ends. Germline V lookup: CDR1 SGHVS, CDR2 FQNEAQ. The CDR3 runs 14 residues. The chain is built from TRBV7-8 and TRBJ1-5; possibly TRBD1 for D (5 bases). This receptor was identified in an adult in good health. This sample comprised peripheral blood, obtained on day 0 of AZD1222 vaccination. CDR3 DNA: TGTGCCAGCAGCGCCCCGGGTGGGGCTCAGCCCCAGCATTTT. Translating it yields CASSAPGGAQPQHF.